The source of this T cell receptor (beta chain) is a study of cytomegalovirus exposure and HLA in healthy donors. Study results and caveats: Of the V segments, some could not be distinguished, including TRBV6-2 and TRBV6-3, and were excluded.

Turning to this clone: As yet, its antigen is unknown.

60 Vbeta and 13 Jbeta primers were used in PCR. Here immunoSEQ multiplex PCR was the method, and the copy in TCRdb shows in-frame clones only, minus some. The repertoire holds under 200,000 clones, with 80% as singletons. The CDR3 loop spans 14 amino acids. V lost 4 bases and J lost 3, with 10 bases in between. Germline CDR1 reads ENHRY; CDR2 reads SYGVKD. The V call is TRBV10-3, the J call TRBJ2-1; perhaps TRBD2 as D (6 bases). This receptor was obtained from a human donor in good health. Specimen: PBMCs. CDR3 sequence reads: CAISGGDNYNEQFF. CDR3 bases: TGTGCCATCAGTGGGGGGGATAACTACAATGAGCAGTTCTTC.